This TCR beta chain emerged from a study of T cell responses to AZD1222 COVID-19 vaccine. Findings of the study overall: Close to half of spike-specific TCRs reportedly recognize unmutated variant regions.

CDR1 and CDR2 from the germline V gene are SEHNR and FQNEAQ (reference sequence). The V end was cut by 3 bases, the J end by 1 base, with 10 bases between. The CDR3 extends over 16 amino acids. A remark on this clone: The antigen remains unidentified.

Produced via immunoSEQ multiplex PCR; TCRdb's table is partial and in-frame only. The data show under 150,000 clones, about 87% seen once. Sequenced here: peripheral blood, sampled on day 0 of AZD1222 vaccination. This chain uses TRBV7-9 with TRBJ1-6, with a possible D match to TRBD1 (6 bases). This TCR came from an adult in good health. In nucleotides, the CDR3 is TGTGCCAGCAGCTTGAGGCAGGGGTCCTATAATTCACCCCTCCACTTT. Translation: CASSLRQGSYNSPLHF.